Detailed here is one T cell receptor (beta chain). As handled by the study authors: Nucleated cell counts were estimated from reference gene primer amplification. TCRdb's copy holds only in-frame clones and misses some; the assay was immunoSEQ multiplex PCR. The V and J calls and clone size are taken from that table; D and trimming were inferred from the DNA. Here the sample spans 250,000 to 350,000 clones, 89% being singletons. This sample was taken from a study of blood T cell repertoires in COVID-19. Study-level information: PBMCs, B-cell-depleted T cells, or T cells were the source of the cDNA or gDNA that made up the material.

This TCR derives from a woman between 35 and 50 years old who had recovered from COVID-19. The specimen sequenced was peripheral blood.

CDR3 DNA: TGTGCCAGCAGTTGGACCGCGGGGTCCTACGAGCAGTACTTC. Residues: CASSWTAGSYEQYF. The rearrangement uses TRBV6-6 and TRBJ2-7, with D tentatively TRBD2 (6 bases). Germline assignment: CDR1 MNHNY and CDR2 SVGAGI (reference sequence). V was pared by 4 bases and J by 1 base, with 11 bases between. The CDR3 is made up of 14 amino acids.